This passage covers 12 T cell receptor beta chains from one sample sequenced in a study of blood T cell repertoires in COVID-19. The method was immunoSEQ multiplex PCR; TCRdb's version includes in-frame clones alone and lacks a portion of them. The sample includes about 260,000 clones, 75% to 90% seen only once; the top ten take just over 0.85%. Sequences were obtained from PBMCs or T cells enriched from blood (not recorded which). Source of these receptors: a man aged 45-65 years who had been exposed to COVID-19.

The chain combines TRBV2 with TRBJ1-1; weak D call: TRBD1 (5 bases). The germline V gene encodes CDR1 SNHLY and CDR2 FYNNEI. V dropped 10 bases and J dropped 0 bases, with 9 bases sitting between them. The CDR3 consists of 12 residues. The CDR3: CATRQMNTEAFF. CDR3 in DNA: TGTGCCACAAGACAGATGAACACTGAAGCTTTCTTT.

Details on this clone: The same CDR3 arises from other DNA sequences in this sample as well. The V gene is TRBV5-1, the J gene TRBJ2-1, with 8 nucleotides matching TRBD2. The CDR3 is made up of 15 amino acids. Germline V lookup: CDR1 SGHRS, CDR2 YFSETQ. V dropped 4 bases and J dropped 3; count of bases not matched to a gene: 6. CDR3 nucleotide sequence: TGCGCCAGCAGCCCCAGCGGGAGCCACTACAATGAGCAGTTCTTC. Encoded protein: CASSPSGSHYNEQFF.

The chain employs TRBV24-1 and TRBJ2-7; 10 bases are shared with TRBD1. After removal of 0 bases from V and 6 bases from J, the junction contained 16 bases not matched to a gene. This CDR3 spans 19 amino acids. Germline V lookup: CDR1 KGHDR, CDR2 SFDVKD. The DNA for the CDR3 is TGTGCCACCAGTGATTTGCACAGTCGGGACAGGGGATCGGACTCCGAGCAGTACGTC. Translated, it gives CATSDLHSRDRGSDSEQYV.

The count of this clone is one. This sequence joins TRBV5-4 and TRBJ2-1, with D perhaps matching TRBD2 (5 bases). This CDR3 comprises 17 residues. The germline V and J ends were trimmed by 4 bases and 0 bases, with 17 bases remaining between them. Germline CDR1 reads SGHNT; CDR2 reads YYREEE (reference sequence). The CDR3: CASSPSERKSSYNEQFF. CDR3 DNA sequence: TGTGCCAGCAGCCCCTCGGAGCGGAAGAGCTCCTACAATGAGCAGTTCTTC.

The CDR3 sequence is CASSWGMDRNNQPQHF. Here the CDR3 DNA reads TGTGCCAGCAGCTGGGGTATGGACAGGAACAATCAGCCCCAGCATTTT. The chain couples TRBV7-9 to TRBJ1-5; 7 bases agree with TRBD1. CDR1 is SEHNR and CDR2 is FQNEAQ in the germline V gene (reference sequence). CDR3 length equals 16 residues. V was pared by 4 bases and J by 3 bases, with 9 bases of the junction left unmatched.

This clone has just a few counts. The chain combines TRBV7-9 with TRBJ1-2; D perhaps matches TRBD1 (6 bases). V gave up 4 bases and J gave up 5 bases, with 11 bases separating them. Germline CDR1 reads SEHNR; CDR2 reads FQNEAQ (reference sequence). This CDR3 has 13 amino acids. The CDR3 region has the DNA TGTGCCAGCAGCTCAGGACAGCCATATGGCTACACCTTC. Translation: CASSSGQPYGYTF.

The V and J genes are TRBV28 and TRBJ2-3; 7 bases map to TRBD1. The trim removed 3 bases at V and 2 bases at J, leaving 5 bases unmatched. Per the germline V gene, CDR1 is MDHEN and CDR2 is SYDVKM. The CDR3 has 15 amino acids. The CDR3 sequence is CASSLNRGFTDTQYF. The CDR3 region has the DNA TGTGCCAGCAGTTTGAACAGGGGATTCACAGATACGCAGTATTTT. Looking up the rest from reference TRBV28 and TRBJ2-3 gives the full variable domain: DVKVTQSSRYLVKRTGEKVFLECVQDMDHENMFWYRQDPGLGLRLIYFSYDVKMKEKGDIPEGYSVSREKKERFSLILESASTNQTSMYLCASSLNRGFTDTQYFGPGTRLTVL.

CDR3 sequence reads: CAISQGVSYEQYV. In DNA form, the CDR3 reads TGTGCCATCAGCCAGGGGGTCTCCTACGAGCAGTACGTC. The chain recombines TRBV10-3 with TRBJ2-7; TRBD1 agrees at 7 bases. After removal of 6 bases from V and 0 bases from J, the junction contained 2 bases not matched to a gene. The CDR3 length is 13 residues. Germline CDR1 reads ENHRY; CDR2 reads SYGVKD.

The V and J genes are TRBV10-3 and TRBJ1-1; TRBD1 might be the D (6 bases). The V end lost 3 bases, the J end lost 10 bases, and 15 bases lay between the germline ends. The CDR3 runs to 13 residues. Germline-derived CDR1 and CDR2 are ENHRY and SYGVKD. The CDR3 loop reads CAISDEDSVGAFF. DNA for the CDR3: TGTGCCATCAGTGATGAGGACAGCGTAGGAGCTTTCTTT.

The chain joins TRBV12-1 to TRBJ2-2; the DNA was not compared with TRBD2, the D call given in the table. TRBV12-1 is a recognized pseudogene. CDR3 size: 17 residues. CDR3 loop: CASSTLGLAANTGELFF. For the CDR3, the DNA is TGTGCCAGCAGCACTCTTGGACTAGCGGCTAACACCGGGGAGCTGTTTTTT.

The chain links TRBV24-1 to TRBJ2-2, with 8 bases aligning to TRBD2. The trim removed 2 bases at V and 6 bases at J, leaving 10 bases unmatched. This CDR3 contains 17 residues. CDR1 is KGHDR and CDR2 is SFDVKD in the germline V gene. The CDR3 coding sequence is TGTGCCACCAGTGATTCCCCCGGGAGGGGGGGGGCCGGGGAGCTGTTTTTT. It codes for CATSDSPGRGGAGELFF.

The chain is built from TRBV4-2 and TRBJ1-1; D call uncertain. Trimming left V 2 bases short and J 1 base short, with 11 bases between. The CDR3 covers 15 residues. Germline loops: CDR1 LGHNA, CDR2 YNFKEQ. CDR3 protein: CASSQSSRGNTEAFF. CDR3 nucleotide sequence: TGTGCCAGCAGCCAATCATCTCGAGGGAACACTGAAGCTTTCTTT.